This T cell receptor (beta chain) is from a study of T cell responses to AZD1222 COVID-19 vaccine. Investigators merged groups given second doses at roughly 4 or roughly 12 weeks. Using immunoSEQ multiplex PCR, the repertoire was profiled, and TCRdb retains in-frame clones only, with some absent. The table has around 150,000 clones, 80% to 95% seen once. The CDR3 is made up of 20 amino acids. Looked up from germline, CDR1 is SGHRS and CDR2 is YFSETQ. V was cut by 3 bases and J by 1 base, with 27 bases left in between. The chain employs TRBV5-1 and TRBJ2-3; maybe TRBD2 (7 bases). The sample in question was peripheral blood, obtained 28 days after the second AZD1222 dose. The receptor comes from an adult who received the AZD1222 COVID-19 vaccine. CDR3 in DNA: TGCGCCAGCAGCTGGCTCTGGGAGGGGGGAGGCCTCGGAGGCACAGATACGCAGTATTTT. Residues: CASSWLWEGGGLGGTDTQYF.